The text below deals with one T cell receptor (beta chain). This record belongs to a study of response to subunit inactivated influenza vaccine. MiXCR, applied by TCRdb to the RT-PCR reads, yields one record per CDR3 protein. In the table there are roughly 290,000 distinct CDR3 sequences, 20% to 25% of which are singletons. V lost 6 bases and J lost 0, with 8 bases in between. This CDR3 has 13 amino acids. Germline V gene data show CDR1 as MNHEY and CDR2 as SVGEGT. The sample in question was PBMCs from blood, obtained less than 22 months after vaccination. The TCR originated in a man aged 50 to 69 who received an inactivated influenza vaccine. This chain joins TRBV6-2 or TRBV6-3 and TRBJ1-2; no definite D call. DNA for the CDR3: TGTGCCAGCAGATCCAGCGCTAACTATGGCTACACCTTC. Encoded protein: CASRSSANYGYTF.